One and the same sample provided the 13 T cell receptor beta chains below, sequenced in a study of blood T cell repertoires in COVID-19. Sequenced by immunoSEQ multiplex PCR; TCRdb stores in-frame clones only, minus some. This table holds approximately 260,000 clones, around 90% found once. Sequenced material: PBMCs or T cells enriched from blood (not recorded which). The receptors here all came from a woman aged 25-40 years with acute COVID-19.

CDR3 region: CASSPNGGGAYNEQFF. CDR3 nucleotide sequence: TGTGCCAGCTCACCGAATGGCGGGGGGGCGTACAATGAGCAGTTCTTC. The rearrangement joins TRBV18 to TRBJ2-1; TRBD2 matches at 9 bases. The V and J ends lost 3 bases and 4 bases, in that order; junction bases with no gene match: 7. Germline V gene sequence: CDR1 KGHSH, CDR2 LQKENI. The CDR3 spans 16 residues.

This rearrangement joins TRBV20-1 to TRBJ1-5; D might be TRBD1 (5 bases). Germline CDR1 DFQATT, CDR2 SNEGSKA (reference sequence). The CDR3 runs 11 residues. The V end lost 3 bases, the J end lost 10 bases, and 10 bases lay between the germline ends. CDR3 nucleotides: TGCAGTGCTAGGGTAGGGGATCCCCAGCATTTT. Its translation: CSARVGDPQHF.

V is TRBV5-1 and J is TRBJ1-1, with TRBD1 matching over 9 bases. Germline CDR1 reads SGHRS; CDR2 reads YFSETQ. The CDR3 is made up of 15 amino acids. V lost 4 bases and J lost 4; bases outside the gene matches: 8. The CDR3 DNA is TGCGCCAGCAGCGCAGGCTCGACAGGGGGCACTGAAGCTTTCTTT. Its translation: CASSAGSTGGTEAFF.

In this sample, this clone turned up a few times. The genes are TRBV14 and TRBJ1-2; D unclear. The CDR3 spans 15 residues. Germline CDR1 and CDR2: SGHDN and FVKESK. V lost 0 bases, J lost 3 bases, and 11 bases lay in between. CDR3 protein: CASSQDSQPYYGYTF. The CDR3 region has the DNA TGTGCCAGCAGCCAAGATAGCCAACCGTACTATGGCTACACCTTC.

The genes are TRBV7-9 and TRBJ1-3; unclear D gene. The germline V and J ends were trimmed by 2 bases and 1 base, with 12 bases remaining between them. The CDR3 is 16 residues long. Germline V gene sequence: CDR1 SEHNR, CDR2 FQNEAQ (reference sequence). The CDR3 DNA reads TGTGCCAGCAGCTTAACTGCACGAGGGTCTGGAAACACCATATATTTT. As protein: CASSLTARGSGNTIYF.

The chain employs TRBV3-1 (or the pseudogene TRBV3-2) and TRBJ2-7, with D perhaps TRBD1 (5 bases). CDR3 length: 13 residues. V was cut by 9 bases and J by 0 bases, with 12 bases left in between. CDR1 is LGHDT, CDR2 YNNKEL, per germline (reference sequence). CDR3 region: CASGAQGSYEQYF. DNA for the CDR3: TGTGCCAGTGGTGCCCAGGGCTCCTACGAGCAGTACTTC.

This chain joins TRBV4-3 and TRBJ2-3; D is unclear. CDR3 length: 13 residues. Germline V gene sequence: CDR1 LGHNA, CDR2 YSLEER. V was trimmed by 0 bases and J by 5 bases, leaving 6 bases between them. The CDR3 spells CASSQDIQDTQYF. As DNA, the CDR3 is TGCGCCAGCAGCCAAGATATACAAGATACGCAGTATTTT.

Many counts were recorded for this clone. This chain joins TRBV21-1 and TRBJ1-6; the table gives TRBD1 as D, unverified against the DNA. TRBV21-1 is a known pseudogene. The CDR3 totals 13 residues. The CDR3 coding sequence is TGTGCCACACAGATACAGGGACCCGGGGCCCTCCACTTT. Amino acids: CATQIQGPGALHF.

The chain uses TRBV3-1 (or the pseudogene TRBV3-2) and TRBJ1-6; tentative D call: TRBD1 (6 bases). The ends were cut back, 4 bases at V and 3 bases at J, with 10 bases in the middle. CDR3 length equals 15 residues. Germline V gives CDR1 LGHDT, CDR2 YNNKEL (reference sequence). CDR3 nucleotide sequence: TGTGCCAGCAGCCTAGACAGGCTCTATAATTCACCCCTCCACTTT. This codes for CASSLDRLYNSPLHF.

The V and J genes are TRBV28 and TRBJ2-7, with D perhaps TRBD2 (6 bases). The CDR3 extends over 13 amino acids. Germline CDR1 and CDR2: MDHEN and SYDVKM. V lost 7 bases, J lost 2 bases, and 12 bases lay in between. For the CDR3, the DNA is TGTGCCAGCACCGGGTGGGGGGCCTACGAGCAGTACTTC. It yields the protein CASTGWGAYEQYF.

V usage is TRBV28 and J usage is TRBJ1-1, with D hard to call. V lost 6 bases, J lost 0 bases, and 11 bases lay in between. This CDR3 region has 14 residues. Germline CDR1 and CDR2: MDHEN and SYDVKM. The CDR3, as DNA: TGTGCCAGCAGGCCGCCGGGGATGAACACTGAAGCTTTCTTT. Translated: CASRPPGMNTEAFF.

The genes are TRBV27 and TRBJ1-1; TRBD1 might be the D (6 bases). Germline CDR1 reads MNHEY; CDR2 reads SMNVEV (reference sequence). The CDR3 totals 13 residues. Deletions cut 9 bases from V and 3 bases from J, with 14 bases between. DNA for the CDR3: TGTGCCAGTAGGGGGGGATGGGACACTGAAGCTTTCTTT. Translation: CASRGGWDTEAFF.

The V gene is TRBV15, the J gene TRBJ1-1; 7 bases agree with TRBD1. This CDR3 spans 14 amino acids. CDR1 is LNHNV and CDR2 is YYDKDF in the germline V gene (reference sequence). J gave up 5 bases and V 0 bases, and 3 bases lay outside the gene matches. The CDR3: CATSRDYRGTEAFF. The CDR3 DNA is TGTGCCACCAGCAGAGATTACAGGGGAACTGAAGCTTTCTTT.